This T cell receptor beta chain came from a study of post-analysis software for immune sequencing data (dated by TCRdb to the mid-2010s). The study in broad terms: Recorded disease courses included relapsing-remitting, secondary progressive and progressive-relapsing multiple sclerosis, with some patients lacking subtype annotation. The patient repertoires were set against 10 to 11 previously published healthy control repertoires from donors whose ages ranged from about 6 to 25 years. A subset of samples was prepared in parallel using single-end sample barcoding, then pooled and co-amplified after Illumina adapter ligation.

TCR beta repertoires were profiled from peripheral blood of roughly 13 young patients with multiple sclerosis to demonstrate the VDJtools post-analysis software. The patients with multiple sclerosis were children and adolescents between about 6 and 16 years of age. CDR1 and CDR2, per the germline V gene, are SNHLY and FYNNEI. The V end loses 7 bases and the J end loses 0 bases, and a stretch of 9 bases separates them. From cysteine to phenylalanine, the CDR3 is 13 amino acids long. The kept DNA is CDR3 alone, 39 bases in frame from the first base. Library preparation used PCR. This sample was sequenced with an Illumina HiSeq 2500. To reduce PCR and sequencing biases, unique molecular identifiers were incorporated into the TCR beta cDNA libraries. Per 1 to 10 million input T cells, roughly 500,000 cDNA molecules were obtained, such that each molecule approximated one T cell. The patient libraries were prepared and sequenced with the same protocol used for the earlier healthy control dataset. Within a given batch, samples were prepared together, multiplexed and sequenced on the same HiSeq lane. As for how the authors treated the data: MIGEC was used to process the raw barcoded reads, and molecular identifier groups with only a single read were discarded before consensus assembly and CDR3 extraction. VDJtools was used for post-analysis of the clonotype tables, with diversity normalized by down-sampling every dataset to the smallest sample size. Repertoire overlap clustering matched CDR3 amino acid but not nucleotide sequences to correct batch-related cross-sample contamination. TCRdb handled the public reads itself, with Q25 trimming in fastp and clone calling in MiXCR, and kept productive beta chains. One record per CDR3 amino acid sequence lists the most common genes and DNA. The V and J calls follow TCRdb's processing rather than the paper's. The sample table holds about 800,000 distinct CDR3 sequences, of which about 27% were seen once. Clones ranked in the top ten supply more than 0.55% of the sample.

A word on this clonotype: No antigen is known for it. No clone much larger than this one lies a single base away; base qualities are absent.

Paper-wide results and their limitations: Compared with controls, multiple sclerosis patients had significantly lower normalized Chao1 diversity, a finding suggesting substantial peripheral T-cell clonal expansion. About 5 TRBV segments, including TRBV5-6, TRBV5-1 and TRBV20-1, were significantly more frequent in patients than controls. Direct clustering with F measure revealed strong co-clustering of samples prepared in the same batch, which led to a batch-effect correction. The multiple sclerosis patient group was slightly younger than the control group.

Sequencing was carried out using blood. The sequence joins TRBV2 to TRBJ2-5, with the D gene uncertain. This clonotype was obtained from a girl between 5 and 17 years old with multiple sclerosis. CDR3 loop: CASMPQNQETQYF. The DNA sequence is TGTGCCAGCATGCCGCAGAACCAAGAGACCCAGTACTTC.